A single sample gave rise to the 23 T cell receptor beta chains below, sequenced in a study of shared clonotypes between healthy human individuals. Assay: immunoSEQ multiplex PCR; the TCRdb copy retains only in-frame clones and omits some. The sample shows about 2.3 million clones, approximately 93% of them seen only once. The sample consisted of naive CD4+ T cells from PBMCs. Subset in this sample: CD45RA+ positively selected. These receptors came from a man in his late teens or twenties in good health. Some clones in this sample may be carry-over from other donors' samples.

CDR3 nucleotide sequence: TGTGCCAGCAGCTTCTACAGGTTGGGCACTGAAGCTTTCTTT. It yields the protein CASSFYRLGTEAFF. The rearrangement links TRBV7-2 to TRBJ1-1; D may be TRBD1 (5 bases). The CDR3 extends over 14 amino acids. Trimming shortened V by 3 bases and J by 4 bases, and 12 bases separated the two germline ends. Germline values: CDR1 SGHTA, CDR2 FQGNSA.

Regarding this clone: Different DNA sequences within this sample yield the same CDR3. The chain employs TRBV7-3 and TRBJ2-7, with TRBD1 identical over 7 bases. The CDR3 runs 13 residues. The germline V gene encodes CDR1 SGHTA and CDR2 FQGTGA. V shed 3 bases, J shed 4 bases, and the junction held 3 bases outside the gene matches. Written as DNA, the CDR3 is TGTGCCAGCAGCTTCGGACAGGCTTACGAGCAGTACTTC. This gives the protein CASSFGQAYEQYF. Filled out from reference TRBV7-3 and TRBJ2-7, the complete variable domain reads GAGVSQTPSNKVTEKGKYVELRCDPISGHTALYWYRQSLGQGPEFLIYFQGTGAADDSGLPNDRFFAVRPEGSVSTLKIQRTERGDSAVYLCASSFGQAYEQYFGPGTRLTVT.

The V gene is TRBV7-9, the J gene TRBJ2-5; D not certain. The CDR3 loop spans 16 amino acids. Germline loops: CDR1 SEHNR, CDR2 FQNEAQ (reference sequence). V was shortened by 2 bases and J by 5 bases, with 18 bases between the two germline ends. The CDR3: CASSLWIGGTWETQYF. The CDR3 DNA sequence: TGTGCCAGCAGCTTATGGATAGGCGGAACCTGGGAGACCCAGTACTTC. Together with reference TRBV7-9 and TRBJ2-5, the CDR3 gives the full variable domain: DTGVSQNPRHKITKRGQNVTFRCDPISEHNRLYWYRQTLGQGPEFLTYFQNEAQLEKSRLLSDRFSAERPKGSFSTLEIQRTEQGDSAMYLCASSLWIGGTWETQYFGPGTRLLVL.

The V call is TRBV10-3, the J call TRBJ2-1, with 8 positions matching TRBD2. The CDR3 contains 14 residues. Germline loops: CDR1 ENHRY, CDR2 SYGVKD. The V and J ends lost 10 bases and 6 bases, in that order; junction bases with no gene match: 11. The CDR3 sequence is CATIGLAPINEQFF. In nucleotides, the CDR3 is TGTGCCACCATCGGACTAGCTCCTATCAATGAGCAGTTCTTC.

The V call is TRBV19, the J call TRBJ2-1, with D perhaps matching TRBD2 (6 bases). Germline CDR1 LNHDA, CDR2 SQIVND (reference sequence). The CDR3 runs to 16 residues. The germline V and J ends were trimmed by 6 bases and 0 bases, with 15 bases remaining between them. The CDR3 nucleotides read TGTGCCAGTAGGGGCCTAGCGCCTTTCTCCTACAATGAGCAGTTCTTC. This encodes CASRGLAPFSYNEQFF. The whole variable domain, remainder taken from reference TRBV19 and TRBJ2-1, is DGGITQSPKYLFRKEGQNVTLSCEQNLNHDAMYWYRQDPGQGLRLIYYSQIVNDFQKGDIAEGYSVSREKKESFPLTVTSAQKNPTAFYLCASRGLAPFSYNEQFFGPGTRLTVL.

The rearrangement joins TRBV5-1 to TRBJ1-4, with 9 nucleotides matching TRBD1. Germline V gene lookup returns CDR1 SGHRS and CDR2 YFSETQ. V was pared by 3 bases and J by 8 bases, with 5 bases of the junction left unmatched. The CDR3 extends over 14 amino acids. The DNA of the CDR3 is TGCGCCAGCAGCTCCGGGACAGGGCGGGAAAAACTGTTTTTT. Translating gives CASSSGTGREKLFF.

The rearrangement joins TRBV6-5 to TRBJ1-1, with unresolved D. CDR1 and CDR2 from the germline V gene are MNHEY and SVGAGI. This CDR3 spans 16 amino acids. V was trimmed by 2 bases and J by 5 bases, leaving 18 bases between them. The CDR3 DNA follows: TGTGCCAGCAGTTACCCTGGTGGCGGCGGGCGGACTGAAGCTTTCTTT. This codes for CASSYPGGGGRTEAFF.

The genes are TRBV29-1 and TRBJ1-1, with a tentative D call TRBD1 (5 bases). Trimming took off 7 bases at V and 1 base at J, with 13 bases between the two ends. The CDR3 spans 13 residues. Germline V gene sequence: CDR1 SQVTM, CDR2 ANQGSEA. The CDR3 DNA follows: TGCAGCGGGACCCAGGGAAGGAACACTGAAGCTTTCTTT. This sequence encodes CSGTQGRNTEAFF.

This rearrangement joins TRBV20-1 to TRBJ2-7; 7 bases are shared with TRBD2. Trimming at V came to 6 bases and at J to 3 bases, leaving 2 bases not matched to a gene. The germline V gene encodes CDR1 DFQATT and CDR2 SNEGSKA (reference sequence). CDR3 size: 11 residues. CDR3 nucleotide sequence: TGCAGTGCGGGGAGGGTCTACGAGCAGTACTTC. It yields the protein CSAGRVYEQYF.

The chain combines TRBV5-1 with TRBJ2-1, with D perhaps given as TRBD1 or TRBD2 (5 bases each). The CDR3 covers 16 residues. The germline V gene has CDR1 SGHRS and CDR2 YFSETQ. Deletions cut 3 bases from V and 3 bases from J, with 16 bases between. CDR3 coding DNA: TGCGCCAGCAGCTCGGAAGAGGGGCGAGACTACAATGAGCAGTTCTTC. Translated, it gives CASSSEEGRDYNEQFF.

J is TRBJ1-1 and V is TRBV5-1; 7 bases fit TRBD1. This CDR3 has 15 amino acids. V was clipped by 4 bases and J by 1 base; unmatched bases: 7. Looked up from germline, CDR1 is SGHRS and CDR2 is YFSETQ. The CDR3 nucleotides read TGCGCCAGCAGCCAGACAGGGATGGGGAACACTGAAGCTTTCTTT. It specifies CASSQTGMGNTEAFF.

V usage is TRBV5-4 and J usage is TRBJ2-1; TRBD1 is a possible D gene (7 bases). Germline V CDR1 and CDR2: SGHNT, YYREEE (reference sequence). CDR3 length: 15 amino acids. The ends were cut back, 4 bases at V and 3 bases at J, with 14 bases in the middle. The DNA for the CDR3 is TGTGCCAGCAGCCGCGGGACAGTTAACTACAATGAGCAGTTCTTC. Amino acids: CASSRGTVNYNEQFF.

This clone has a single count. The genes are TRBV10-2 and TRBJ2-2; TRBD2 might be the D (6 bases). Germline V gives CDR1 WSHSY, CDR2 SAAADI. The CDR3 extends over 17 amino acids. V dropped 3 bases and J dropped 1 base, with 15 bases sitting between them. The CDR3 sequence is CASSDWGGSRNTGELFF. The DNA of the CDR3 is TGCGCCAGCAGTGATTGGGGAGGTAGCAGGAACACCGGGGAGCTGTTTTTT.

The chain recombines TRBV5-4 with TRBJ2-2, with D maybe TRBD2 (6 bases). V was cut by 2 bases and J by 5 bases, with 13 bases left in between. The V gene's germline CDR1 is SGHNT and CDR2 YYREEE (reference sequence). The CDR3 has 15 residues. The CDR3 sequence is CASSFLGSGTGELFF. For the CDR3, the DNA is TGTGCCAGCAGCTTCCTCGGGAGTGGTACCGGGGAGCTGTTTTTT.

Only one count was recorded for this clone. The genes are TRBV7-9 and TRBJ2-1; TRBD2 might be the D (5 bases). Germline V lookup: CDR1 SEHNR, CDR2 FQNEAQ (reference sequence). V was pared by 8 bases and J by 10 bases, with 12 bases between. The CDR3 runs 11 residues. The DNA for the CDR3 is TGTGCCAGCTCGTCGGGGAACGAGCAGTTCTTC. Encoded protein: CASSSGNEQFF. Variable domain in full (rest from reference TRBV7-9 and TRBJ2-1): DTGVSQNPRHKITKRGQNVTFRCDPISEHNRLYWYRQTLGQGPEFLTYFQNEAQLEKSRLLSDRFSAERPKGSFSTLEIQRTEQGDSAMYLCASSSGNEQFFGPGTRLTVL.

V and J are TRBV5-1 and TRBJ2-7, with a tentative D call TRBD2 (6 bases). The germline V gene has CDR1 SGHRS and CDR2 YFSETQ. This CDR3 has 13 amino acids. Trimming pared 7 bases from V and 7 bases from J, leaving 18 bases between. CDR3 loop: CASRGVLRLEQYF. The CDR3 DNA reads as TGCGCCAGCCGCGGGGTCCTACGATTGGAGCAGTACTTC.

The chain couples TRBV27 to TRBJ2-7; D may correspond to TRBD1 or TRBD2 (5 bases each). The V end was cut by 5 bases, the J end by 7 bases, with 24 bases between. From germline, CDR1 is MNHEY and CDR2 SMNVEV (reference sequence). This CDR3 has 16 residues. The CDR3 DNA is TGTGCCAGCAGTACCGCTGTTCCGGGGCTGCATCGGGAGCAGTACTTC. Amino acid sequence: CASSTAVPGLHREQYF.

The rearrangement uses TRBV7-3 and TRBJ2-1; D perhaps matches TRBD2 (5 bases). Germline CDR1 and CDR2: SGHTA and FQGTGA. This CDR3 comprises 12 residues. The germline V and J ends were trimmed by 5 bases and 7 bases, with 9 bases remaining between them. In nucleotides, the CDR3 is TGTGCCAGCAGCCGGCAGCGGAATGAGCAGTTCTTC. It encodes CASSRQRNEQFF.

The chain joins TRBV4-3 to TRBJ2-1; possibly TRBD2 for D (6 bases). The CDR3 contains 15 residues. Germline lookup yields CDR1 LGHNA and CDR2 YSLEER. The V end was cut by 3 bases, the J end by 3 bases, with 12 bases between. The CDR3 coding sequence is TGCGCCAGCAGCCAGGCGGGAAGAGGCTACAATGAGCAGTTCTTC. It specifies CASSQAGRGYNEQFF.

CDR3 region: CASKRETDPSNQPQHF. In DNA, the CDR3 is TGTGCCAGCAAACGGGAGACAGACCCTAGCAATCAGCCCCAGCATTTT. This chain uses TRBV2 with TRBJ1-5; weak D call: TRBD1 (5 bases). This CDR3 is built from 16 residues. The germline V and J ends were trimmed by 7 bases and 0 bases, with 16 bases remaining between them. Germline V gives CDR1 SNHLY, CDR2 FYNNEI.

For the CDR3, the DNA is TGTGCCAGCAGTCGTTACAGGGGAAGAAACTATGGCTACACCTTC. As protein: CASSRYRGRNYGYTF. The gene calls are TRBV27 and TRBJ1-2, with 7 bases that match TRBD1. V shed 5 bases, J shed 2 bases, and the junction held 8 bases outside the gene matches. The CDR3 is 15 residues long. The germline gives CDR1 MNHEY, CDR2 SMNVEV (reference sequence).

Concerning this clone itself: This sample also contains other DNA sequences that code for the same CDR3. The J gene is TRBJ2-7, the V gene TRBV7-3; TRBD2 matches 12 bases. CDR1 and CDR2 (germline): SGHTA, FQGTGA. The CDR3 sequence is 15 residues long. Trimming took 5 bases from V and 3 from J; bases not matched to a gene: 5. The CDR3 nucleotides are TGTGCCAGCAGCCCAAGACTAGCGGGAGTCTACGAGCAGTACTTC. Residues: CASSPRLAGVYEQYF.

The chain is built from TRBV5-6 and TRBJ2-2; tentatively, D is TRBD1 (6 bases). The germline V gene has CDR1 SGHDT and CDR2 YYEEEE. The length of the CDR3 is 15 residues. The V and J ends lost 1 base and 2 bases respectively, with 9 bases between them. The CDR3 reads CASSLWGHNTGELFF. The CDR3 DNA reads as TGTGCCAGCAGCTTGTGGGGACACAACACCGGGGAGCTGTTTTTT. The full variable domain, its missing parts supplied by reference TRBV5-6 and TRBJ2-2, is DAGVTQSPTHLIKTRGQQVTLRCSPKSGHDTVSWYQQALGQGPQFIFQYYEEEERQRGNFPDRFSGHQFPNYSSELNVNALLLGDSALYLCASSLWGHNTGELFFGEGSRLTVL.